These 12 T cell receptor beta chains originate from one sample sequenced in a study of CD4 T cell repertoires in COVID-19. TCRdb's table, derived via immunoSEQ multiplex PCR, lists solely in-frame clones and lacks some. This table holds about 75,000 clones, around four fifths found once. This material consisted of CD4+ T cells from peripheral blood, taken after recovery from COVID-19. All receptors derive from a human donor who had COVID-19.

This rearrangement joins TRBV11-2 to TRBJ2-2, with TRBD2 matching over 8 bases. This CDR3 has 16 amino acids. Per germline, CDR1 SGHAT and CDR2 FQNNGV. V shed 4 bases and J 1 base; nucleotides not matched to a gene: 5. The CDR3 loop reads CASSSRAGVNTGELFF. CDR3 nucleotides: TGTGCCAGCAGCTCCCGAGCGGGGGTGAACACCGGGGAGCTGTTTTTT.

The chain links TRBV5-6 to TRBJ1-6; possible D gene TRBD1, 5 bases. Germline V gene lookup returns CDR1 SGHDT and CDR2 YYEEEE. The CDR3 is 16 residues long. Trimming pared 5 bases from V and 0 bases from J, leaving 12 bases between. The CDR3 DNA reads as TGTGCCAGCAGTCCCGGAGACAGCTCCTATAATTCACCCCTCCACTTT. Translated: CASSPGDSSYNSPLHF.

The chain carries TRBV27 and TRBJ2-3, with TRBD2 identical over 9 bases. Germline CDR1 MNHEY, CDR2 SMNVEV (reference sequence). This CDR3 has 14 amino acids. V lost 7 bases and J lost 3; bases outside the gene matches: 5. CDR3 bases: TGTGCCAGCACCCGACTAGCGGAAACAGATACGCAGTATTTT. Its translation is CASTRLAETDTQYF.

The V call is TRBV19, the J call TRBJ2-2, with D possibly being TRBD2 (5 bases). CDR1 and CDR2 (germline): LNHDA, SQIVND (reference sequence). The CDR3 totals 14 residues. Between the trimmed V and J ends, which lost 3 bases and 5 bases, there was a span of 10 bases. This CDR3 is CASSIFRGTGELFF. As DNA, the CDR3 is TGTGCCAGTAGTATCTTCCGGGGAACCGGGGAGCTGTTTTTT.

CDR3 sequence reads: CASTPRQGSGGNEQFF. CDR3 nucleotides: TGCGCCAGCACCCCCAGGCAGGGATCCGGGGGTAATGAGCAGTTCTTC. The rearrangement joins TRBV5-1 to TRBJ2-1, with D possibly matching TRBD2 (6 bases). Germline V gene sequence: CDR1 SGHRS, CDR2 YFSETQ. The CDR3 is 16 amino acids. V dropped 6 bases and J dropped 7 bases, with 23 bases sitting between them.

In its sample, this clone was seen a few times. The V gene is TRBV5-1, the J gene TRBJ2-7, with D possibly called TRBD1 or TRBD2 (5 bases each). The V end was cut by 4 bases, the J end by 6 bases, with 14 bases between. CDR1 and CDR2 (germline): SGHRS, YFSETQ. CDR3 size: 13 residues. The CDR3, as DNA: TGCGCCAGCAGCCGTAACCGGGACGGCGAGCAGTACTTC. It is translated as CASSRNRDGEQYF.

The chain has TRBV18 and TRBJ2-7; D is unclear. V was pared by 3 bases and J by 2 bases, with 11 bases between. The CDR3 length is 14 residues. The V gene's germline CDR1 is KGHSH and CDR2 LQKENI. CDR3 in amino acids: CASSPWKEAYEQYF. CDR3 in DNA: TGTGCCAGCTCACCGTGGAAAGAGGCCTACGAGCAGTACTTC.

The J gene is TRBJ2-5, the V gene TRBV27, with D possibly being TRBD2 (6 bases). The CDR3 sequence is 15 residues long. Trimming shortened V by 3 bases and J by 1 base, and 12 bases separated the two germline ends. Germline V gene data show CDR1 as MNHEY and CDR2 as SMNVEV (reference sequence). The DNA of the CDR3 is TGTGCCAGCAGTTTGACGGGACTTACCCAAGAGACCCAGTACTTC. Its translation: CASSLTGLTQETQYF.

As regards this clone: Other DNA variants within this sample encode the same CDR3. The V gene is TRBV18, the J gene TRBJ1-1; no definite D call. This CDR3 comprises 13 residues. V lost 2 bases and J lost 5, with 9 bases in between. Germline V CDR1 and CDR2: KGHSH, LQKENI. This CDR3 is CASSPGRDTEAFF. For the CDR3, the DNA is TGTGCCAGCTCACCAGGGCGGGATACTGAAGCTTTCTTT.

This clone was detected only once. Here the CDR3 reads CASSESLAGETQYF. The CDR3 bases are TGTGCCAGCAGTGAAAGTCTAGCGGGGGAGACCCAGTACTTC. This chain uses TRBV2 with TRBJ2-5, with 9 bases fitting TRBD2. V shed 2 bases and J 5 bases; nucleotides not matched to a gene: 3. Germline CDR1 SNHLY, CDR2 FYNNEI. This CDR3 has 14 amino acids.

CDR3 loop: CSAQGSVEQYF. The CDR3 nucleotides are TGCAGTGCTCAAGGGTCGGTGGAGCAGTACTTC. The chain links TRBV20-1 to TRBJ2-7; D uncertain. Trimming shortened V by 5 bases and J by 7 bases, and 12 bases separated the two germline ends. The germline gives CDR1 DFQATT, CDR2 SNEGSKA (reference sequence). This CDR3 has 11 residues.

The chain is built from TRBV24-1 and TRBJ1-1; D is unclear. The ends were cut back, 1 base at V and 10 bases at J, with 9 bases in the middle. Germline CDR1 reads KGHDR; CDR2 reads SFDVKD. The CDR3 is 12 amino acids. The CDR3 bases are TGTGCCACCAGTGATTTCAGCGGACGAGCTTTCTTT. Residues: CATSDFSGRAFF.